This T cell receptor beta chain was captured by sequencing in a study of Graves' ophthalmopathy and Graves' hyperthyroidism. Study findings and constraints: Most expanded clonotypes in thyroid above 0.001 frequency also showed up in blood.

There are 14 residues in the CDR3. Germline lookup yields CDR1 SNHLY and CDR2 FYNNEI. From RNA, the CDR3 regions of TCR beta chains were amplified and sequenced. HTBI primers served in a first-round RT-PCR, which a second-round multiplex PCR followed. TCRdb passed the multiplex PCR reads through MiXCR, listing each CDR3 protein once. The table has 400,000 or so distinct CDR3 sequences, roughly 15% seen once. Enrolled hyperthyroidism patients had a new diagnosis, a duration under 2 months, and an age of 18 to 65. Excluded: other autoimmune disease, uncontrolled infection, pregnancy or lactation. This clonotype was seen repeatedly, ten times or more. The antigen is not known. Germline and junction disagree at one end, which may indicate a read error.

The chain is built from TRBV2 and TRBJ2-5, with 11 positions matching TRBD2. This clonotype was sampled from a woman younger than 35 with stable Graves' hyperthyroidism. Sequenced: peripheral blood. Here the CDR3 DNA reads TGTGCCAGCAGCCCCGAACTAGCGGGAGAGACCCAGTATTTC. It encodes CASSPELAGETQYF.